These 21 T cell receptor beta chains came from one sample sequenced in a study of Ad26.COV2.S vaccination and SARS-CoV-2 variants. Clones were sequenced by immunoSEQ multiplex PCR, and TCRdb holds only the in-frame ones, with some missing. Here the sample spans around 450,000 clones, around 89% being singletons. As to treatment: roughly 19 received Ad26.COV2.S at low or high dose, single or two shots; 5 received placebo; per-sample allocation not given. The study sampled participants on day 63 after the first vaccine or placebo injection. The sample consisted of peripheral blood, taken in a trial of Ad26.COV2.S vaccine versus placebo. The receptors derive from a person aged 18-60 years who received the Ad26.COV2.S COVID-19 vaccine or a placebo.

Here the CDR3 DNA reads TGTGCCAGCAGCTTAATCGCCGGCGCAGATACGCAGTATTTT. It yields the protein CASSLIAGADTQYF. The rearrangement links TRBV7-8 to TRBJ2-3; D remains unclear. V lost 2 bases, J lost 4 bases, and 10 bases lay in between. The germline CDR1 and CDR2 sequences are SGHVS and FQNEAQ. The CDR3 contains 14 residues.

The chain carries TRBV7-6 and TRBJ2-3; 12 nucleotides match TRBD2. V lost 1 base to trimming and J lost 0 bases; unmatched junction nucleotides: 8. In germline, CDR1 is SGHVS, CDR2 FNYEAQ. This CDR3 is 19 amino acids long. CDR3 bases: TGTGCCAGCAGCTTAGAGCGACTAGCGGGGGCCTATAGCACAGATACGCAGTATTTT. Its protein is CASSLERLAGAYSTDTQYF.

This sequence joins TRBV5-1 and TRBJ2-2; no firm D call. Germline V gene data show CDR1 as SGHRS and CDR2 as YFSETQ. The CDR3 is made up of 14 amino acids. V was cut by 0 bases and J by 6 bases, with 9 bases left in between. The CDR3 DNA is TGCGCCAGCAGCTTGGCGCTCACTCCCGGGGAGCTGTTTTTT. It specifies CASSLALTPGELFF.

The chain has TRBV27 and TRBJ2-3; the match to TRBD2 covers 7 bases. With V trimmed by 6 bases and J by 0 bases, 6 bases remained unmatched. Germline V gives CDR1 MNHEY, CDR2 SMNVEV (reference sequence). This CDR3 comprises 15 residues. The CDR3 loop reads CASRLLASSTDTQYF. The CDR3 nucleotides read TGTGCCAGCAGATTACTAGCGTCGAGCACAGATACGCAGTATTTT.

The V gene is TRBV10-2, the J gene TRBJ2-3; 14 positions agree with TRBD2. V dropped 6 bases and J dropped 5; count of bases not matched to a gene: 7. The CDR3 is made up of 16 amino acids. Germline CDR1 WSHSY, CDR2 SAAADI. CDR3 in amino acids: CASSIGTSGGGDTQYF. DNA of the CDR3: TGCGCCAGCAGCATCGGGACTAGCGGGGGTGGAGATACGCAGTATTTT.

The chain has TRBV15 and TRBJ2-1; D unresolved. The V end lost 5 bases, the J end lost 6 bases, and 17 bases lay between the germline ends. The CDR3 contains 15 residues. Per germline, CDR1 LNHNV and CDR2 YYDKDF (reference sequence). The CDR3 DNA follows: TGTGCCACCAGCGCCCAACACCTCTCAACCAATGAGCAGTTCTTC. Translation gives CATSAQHLSTNEQFF.

The CDR3 nucleotides read TGTGCCTCTTTGTCATCCCAAGAGCAGTTCTTC. This sequence encodes CASLSSQEQFF. V is TRBV7-9 and J is TRBJ2-1, with unresolved D. The germline V gene has CDR1 SEHNR and CDR2 FQNEAQ (reference sequence). The CDR3 has 11 residues. Trimming shortened V by 11 bases and J by 10 bases, and 15 bases separated the two germline ends.

The V and J genes are TRBV29-1 and TRBJ1-4; D remains ambiguous. Germline V gene sequence: CDR1 SQVTM, CDR2 ANQGSEA. CDR3 length equals 13 residues. Trimming cost V 3 bases and J 3 bases, with 8 bases left between them. CDR3 region: CSVDKGSNEKLFF. Here the CDR3 DNA reads TGCAGCGTTGACAAAGGGTCTAATGAAAAACTGTTTTTT. Drawing the rest from reference TRBV29-1 and TRBJ1-4, the complete variable domain is SAVISQKPSRDICQRGTSLTIQCQVDSQVTMMFWYRQQPGQSLTLIATANQGSEATYESGFVIDKFPISRPNLTFSTLTVSNMSPEDSSIYLCSVDKGSNEKLFFGSGTQLSVL.

The chain is built from TRBV5-1 and TRBJ1-1, with D uncertain. Germline lookup yields CDR1 SGHRS and CDR2 YFSETQ. This CDR3 region has 13 residues. V was shortened by 2 bases and J by 5 bases, with 10 bases between the two germline ends. The CDR3 sequence is CASSLREGTEAFF. DNA for the CDR3: TGCGCCAGCAGCTTAAGGGAGGGTACTGAAGCTTTCTTT.

J is TRBJ2-3 and V is TRBV5-4; weak D call: TRBD2 (6 bases). CDR1 and CDR2 (germline): SGHNT, YYREEE (reference sequence). V was pared by 1 base and J by 8 bases, with 14 bases between. This CDR3 is 14 amino acids long. Here the CDR3 DNA reads TGTGCCAGCAGCTTGATGGGGGGTGGAGGTACGCAGTATTTT. This translates into CASSLMGGGGTQYF.

The gene calls are TRBV3-1 (or the pseudogene TRBV3-2) and TRBJ2-7, with 8 positions matching TRBD2. This CDR3 has 15 residues. CDR1 is LGHDT, CDR2 YNNKEL, per germline (reference sequence). J was trimmed by 0 bases and V by 5 bases; bases with no gene match: 6. The DNA for the CDR3 is TGTGCCAGCAGCACCCCCAGCGGGGGCTCCTACGAGCAGTACTTC. Protein: CASSTPSGGSYEQYF.

The V call is TRBV7-8, the J call TRBJ1-2, with 7 positions matching TRBD1. V was clipped by 0 bases and J by 5 bases; unmatched bases: 3. The CDR3 is 14 residues long. Per germline, CDR1 SGHVS and CDR2 FQNEAQ. Here the CDR3 DNA reads TGTGCCAGCAGCTTAGCCCCAGGGGGATATGGCTACACCTTC. It encodes CASSLAPGGYGYTF.

The chain uses TRBV9 and TRBJ2-5, with D possibly being TRBD1 (6 bases). The ends were cut back, 0 bases at V and 3 bases at J, with 12 bases in the middle. The germline V gene encodes CDR1 SGDLS and CDR2 YYNGEE. The CDR3 covers 15 residues. The CDR3 DNA sequence: TGTGCCAGCAGCGTAGAAGGACAGTTAAAAGAGACCCAGTACTTC. This translates into CASSVEGQLKETQYF.

This clone has a single count. The V gene is TRBV9, the J gene TRBJ1-2; TRBD1 matches 7 bases. Germline V gene lookup returns CDR1 SGDLS and CDR2 YYNGEE. The CDR3 consists of 17 residues. The V and J ends lost 1 base and 0 bases, in that order; junction bases with no gene match: 9. In DNA, the CDR3 is TGTGCCAGCAGCGTAACCCCCGGGACAGATTCTAACTATGGCTACACCTTC. Its translation: CASSVTPGTDSNYGYTF.

This clone has just one count. V usage is TRBV2 and J usage is TRBJ1-5; the match to TRBD1 covers 9 bases. V lost 3 bases, J lost 9 bases, and 18 bases stayed unmatched. In germline, CDR1 is SNHLY, CDR2 FYNNEI. This CDR3 is built from 18 residues. CDR3 in DNA: TGTGCCAGCAGTGACTCGGGGGGACAGGGTGTGAATCTGCGGCCCCAGCATTTT. Amino acids: CASSDSGGQGVNLRPQHF.

This chain links TRBV9 with TRBJ1-2; 7 positions match TRBD1. The germline V gene encodes CDR1 SGDLS and CDR2 YYNGEE. Trimming cost V 6 bases and J 5 bases; bases outside gene matches: 4. CDR3 length: 12 amino acids. CDR3 in amino acids: CASNKQGYGYTF. CDR3 bases: TGTGCCAGCAACAAACAGGGGTATGGCTACACCTTC.

The genes are TRBV6-2 or TRBV6-3 and TRBJ2-7, with 7 positions matching TRBD2. Looked up from germline, CDR1 is MNHEY and CDR2 is SVGEGT. V dropped 0 bases and J dropped 0; count of bases not matched to a gene: 5. CDR3 length: 16 amino acids. CDR3 in amino acids: CASSYSFSGDSYEQYF. CDR3 DNA: TGTGCCAGCAGTTACTCGTTCAGCGGGGACTCCTACGAGCAGTACTTC.

The chain recombines TRBV27 with TRBJ1-5, with 10 bases that match TRBD1. With 3 bases clipped from V and 5 bases from J, the junction kept 4 bases outside the gene matches. This CDR3 is 15 amino acids long. Germline V CDR1 and CDR2: MNHEY, SMNVEV (reference sequence). For the CDR3, the DNA is TGTGCCAGCAGTTTTGCAGGGACAGGGGATCAGCCCCAGCATTTT. Protein product: CASSFAGTGDQPQHF.

This chain uses TRBV6-2 or TRBV6-3 with TRBJ2-7; D uncertain. This CDR3 comprises 14 residues. The germline V and J ends were trimmed by 4 bases and 7 bases, with 17 bases remaining between them. Germline lookup yields CDR1 MNHEY and CDR2 SVGEGT. CDR3 in amino acids: CASSFWSFSREQYF. As DNA, the CDR3 is TGTGCCAGCAGTTTCTGGTCTTTTTCGAGGGAGCAGTACTTC.

The rearrangement uses TRBV4-2 and TRBJ1-6; the match to TRBD1 covers 7 bases. The V segment lost 4 bases and the J segment 8 bases; nucleotides outside the gene matches: 5. Germline V gives CDR1 LGHNA, CDR2 YNFKEQ. The CDR3 runs 14 residues. The CDR3 sequence is CASSPGTVDSPLHF. The CDR3, as DNA: TGTGCCAGCAGCCCAGGGACAGTGGATTCACCCCTCCACTTT.

The CDR3 here is CASSQDMISGANVLTF. The DNA of the CDR3 is TGCGCCAGCAGCCAGGATATGATCTCTGGGGCCAACGTCCTGACTTTC. This chain joins TRBV5-1 and TRBJ2-6, with D unclear. Germline CDR1 is SGHRS and CDR2 is YFSETQ. The CDR3 has 16 amino acids. Trimming removed 4 bases from V and 0 bases from J, with 11 bases in between.